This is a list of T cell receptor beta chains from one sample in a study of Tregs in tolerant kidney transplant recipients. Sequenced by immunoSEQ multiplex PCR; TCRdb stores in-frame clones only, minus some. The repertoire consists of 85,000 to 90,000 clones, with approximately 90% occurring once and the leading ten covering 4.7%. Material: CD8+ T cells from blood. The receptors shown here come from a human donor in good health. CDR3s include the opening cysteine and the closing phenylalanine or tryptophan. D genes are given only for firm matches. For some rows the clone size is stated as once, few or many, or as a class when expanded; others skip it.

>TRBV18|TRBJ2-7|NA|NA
TGTGCCAGCTCACCAAAGGACGGTTACGAGCAGTACTTC
CASSPKDGYEQYF
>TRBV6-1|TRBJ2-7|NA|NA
TGTGCCAGCAGGGACAGTGCATCCTACGAGCAGTACTTC
CASRDSASYEQYF
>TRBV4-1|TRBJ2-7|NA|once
TGCGCCAGCAGCCAAGCTTCAGGGCGGTACGAGCAGTACTTC
CASSQASGRYEQYF
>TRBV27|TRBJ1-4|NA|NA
TGTGCCAGCAGTTCAAAGGTACTGGGGGAAAAACTGTTTTTT
CASSSKVLGEKLFF
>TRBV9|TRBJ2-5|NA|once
TGTGCCAGCAGCGACGATATACAAGAGACCCAGTACTTC
CASSDDIQETQYF
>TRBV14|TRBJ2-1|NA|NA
TGTGCCAGCAGCGGGAGTTGGTACAATGAGCAGTTCTTC
CASSGSWYNEQFF
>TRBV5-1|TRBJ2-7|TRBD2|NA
TGCGCCAGCAGCTTCACTAGCGGGGGGGTTTACGAGCAGTACTTC
CASSFTSGGVYEQYF
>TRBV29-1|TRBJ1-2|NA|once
TGCAGCGTTGAAGTGCGGGCCCTCGGGGCCTATGGCTACACCTTC
CSVEVRALGAYGYTF
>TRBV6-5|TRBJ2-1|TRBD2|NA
TGTGCCAGCAGTTCCGGACTAGCGGGGGCCTACAATGAGCAGTTCTTC
CASSSGLAGAYNEQFF
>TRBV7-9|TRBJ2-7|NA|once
TGTGCCAGCAGCTTAGTAGGACCCCTAAGCGAGCAGTACTTC
CASSLVGPLSEQYF
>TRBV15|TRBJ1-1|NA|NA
TGTGCCACCAGCAGTATAGGACAGTCCACTGAAGCTTTCTTT
CATSSIGQSTEAFF
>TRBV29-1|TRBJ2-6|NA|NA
TGCAGCGTTATTACAGGGCGCTCGCTACTCGGCGGGGCCAACGTCCTGACTTTC
CSVITGRSLLGGANVLTF
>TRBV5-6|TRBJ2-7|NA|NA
TGTGCCAGCTCCTCGGGGTCTGGGTTCTACGAGCAGTACTTC
CASSSGSGFYEQYF
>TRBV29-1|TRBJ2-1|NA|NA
TGCAGCGTTGAAGATGTCCGGCCTAGGACCAGCGCCTACAATGAGCAGTTCTTC
CSVEDVRPRTSAYNEQFF
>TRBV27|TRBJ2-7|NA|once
TGTGCCAGCAGTTTATCGTGGTTCTCCTACGAGCAGTACTTC
CASSLSWFSYEQYF
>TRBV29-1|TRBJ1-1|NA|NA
TGCAGCGTTGAAGACTGGAGAGTGGACACTGAAGCTTTCTTT
CSVEDWRVDTEAFF
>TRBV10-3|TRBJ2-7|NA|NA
TGTGCCATAGCTTGGGGGGCGGACTACGAGCAGTACTTC
CAIAWGADYEQYF
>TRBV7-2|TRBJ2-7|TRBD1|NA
TGTGCCAGCAGCCCCGGAGGGACAGGGAACGAGCAGTACTTC
CASSPGGTGNEQYF
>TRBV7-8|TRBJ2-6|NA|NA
TGTGCCAGCAGCTTAATACAGGGACTCACCCTTTTCTCTGGGGCCAACGTCCTGACTTTC
CASSLIQGLTLFSGANVLTF
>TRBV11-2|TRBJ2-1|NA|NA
TGTGCCAGCAGCTTCTCCAATGAGCAGTTCTTC
CASSFSNEQFF
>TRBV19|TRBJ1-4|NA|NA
TGTGCCAGTAGTTGGGATCACGTCACAACTAATGAAAAACTGTTTTTT
CASSWDHVTTNEKLFF
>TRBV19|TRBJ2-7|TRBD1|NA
TGTGCCAGTAGCCCGGGACAGAGCTACGAGCAGTACTTC
CASSPGQSYEQYF
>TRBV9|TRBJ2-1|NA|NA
TGTGCCAGCAGCGTACCCCAAACAGCGGAAGCCCTCACATCATTCAATGAGCAGTTCTTC
CASSVPQTAEALTSFNEQFF
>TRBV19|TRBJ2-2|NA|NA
TGTGCCAGTACCCCTTGGGAGGTGACGAACACCGGGGAGCTGTTTTTT
CASTPWEVTNTGELFF
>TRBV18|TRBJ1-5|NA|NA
TGTGCCAGCTCACACATCGGGGCTATCGAGAGCAATCAGCCCCAGCATTTT
CASSHIGAIESNQPQHF
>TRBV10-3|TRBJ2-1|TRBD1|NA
TGTGCCATCAGTGCCCGGGACAGTACCTACAATGAGCAGTTCTTC
CAISARDSTYNEQFF
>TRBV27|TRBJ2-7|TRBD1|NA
TGTGCCAGCAGTTGGGACAGGGGGCGCAACGAGCAGTACTTC
CASSWDRGRNEQYF
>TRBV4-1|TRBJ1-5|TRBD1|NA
TGCGCCAGCAGCCAACGGGACAGGGCCCTCGGTCAGCCCCAGCATTTT
CASSQRDRALGQPQHF